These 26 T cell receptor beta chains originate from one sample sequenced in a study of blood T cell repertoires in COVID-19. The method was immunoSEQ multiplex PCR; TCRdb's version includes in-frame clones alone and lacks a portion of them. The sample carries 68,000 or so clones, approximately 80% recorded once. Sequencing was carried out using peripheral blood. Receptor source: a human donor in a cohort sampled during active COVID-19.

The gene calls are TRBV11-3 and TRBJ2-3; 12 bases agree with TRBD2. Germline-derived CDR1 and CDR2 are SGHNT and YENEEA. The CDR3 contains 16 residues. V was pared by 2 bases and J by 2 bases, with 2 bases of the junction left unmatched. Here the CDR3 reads CASSLTSGGITDTQYF. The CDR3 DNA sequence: TGTGCCAGCAGCTTAACTAGCGGGGGGATCACAGATACGCAGTATTTT.

CDR3 amino acids: CATSRDRGLAEQETQYF. The CDR3 coding sequence is TGTGCCACCAGCAGAGATCGGGGACTAGCGGAGCAAGAGACCCAGTACTTC. The rearrangement uses TRBV15 and TRBJ2-5; 11 nucleotides align to TRBD2. The CDR3 contains 17 residues. Germline trimming cut 0 bases from V and 2 bases from J; bases unmatched to any gene: 5. Germline CDR1 LNHNV, CDR2 YYDKDF (reference sequence).

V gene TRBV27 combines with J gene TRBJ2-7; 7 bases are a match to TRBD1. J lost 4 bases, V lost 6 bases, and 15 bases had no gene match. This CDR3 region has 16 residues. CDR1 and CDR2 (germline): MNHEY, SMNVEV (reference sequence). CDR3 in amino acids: CASSYRGPIDIYEQYF. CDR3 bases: TGTGCCAGCAGCTACAGGGGACCTATCGATATTTACGAGCAGTACTTC.

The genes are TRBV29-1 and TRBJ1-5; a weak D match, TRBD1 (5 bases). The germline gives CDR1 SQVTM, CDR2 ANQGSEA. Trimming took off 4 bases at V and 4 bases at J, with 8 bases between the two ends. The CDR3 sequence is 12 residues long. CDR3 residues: CSVGQRNQPQHF. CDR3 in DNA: TGCAGCGTTGGACAGAGAAATCAGCCCCAGCATTTT.

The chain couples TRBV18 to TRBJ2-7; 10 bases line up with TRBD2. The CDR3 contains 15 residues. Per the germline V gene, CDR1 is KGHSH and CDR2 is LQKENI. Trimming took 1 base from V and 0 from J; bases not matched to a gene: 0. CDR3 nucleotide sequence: TGTGCCAGCTCACCACAGCGGGGGGGCTCCTACGAGCAGTACTTC. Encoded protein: CASSPQRGGSYEQYF.

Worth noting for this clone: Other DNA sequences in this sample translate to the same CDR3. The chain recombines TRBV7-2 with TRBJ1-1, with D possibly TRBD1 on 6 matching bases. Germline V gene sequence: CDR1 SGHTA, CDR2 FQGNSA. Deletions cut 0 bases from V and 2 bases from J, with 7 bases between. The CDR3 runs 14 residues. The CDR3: CASSLAGGNTEAFF. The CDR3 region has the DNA TGTGCCAGCAGCTTAGCAGGGGGAAACACTGAAGCTTTCTTT.

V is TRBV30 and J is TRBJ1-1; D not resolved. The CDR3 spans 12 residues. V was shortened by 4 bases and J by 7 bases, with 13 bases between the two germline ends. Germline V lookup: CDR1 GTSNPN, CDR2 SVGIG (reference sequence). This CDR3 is CAWTFGRSEAFF. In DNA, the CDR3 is TGTGCCTGGACATTTGGCCGGAGTGAAGCTTTCTTT.

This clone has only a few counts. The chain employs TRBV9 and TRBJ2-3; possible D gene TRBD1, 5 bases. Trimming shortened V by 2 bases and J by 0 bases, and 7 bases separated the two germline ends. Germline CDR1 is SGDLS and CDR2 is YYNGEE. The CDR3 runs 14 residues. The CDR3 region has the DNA TGTGCCAGCAGCGTTCAGGGCAGCACAGATACGCAGTATTTT. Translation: CASSVQGSTDTQYF.

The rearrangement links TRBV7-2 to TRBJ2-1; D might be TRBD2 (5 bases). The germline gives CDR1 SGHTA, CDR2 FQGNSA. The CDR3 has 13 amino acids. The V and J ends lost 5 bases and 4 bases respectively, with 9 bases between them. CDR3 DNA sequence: TGTGCCAGCAGCCCCGAGGGTTACAATGAGCAGTTCTTC. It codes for CASSPEGYNEQFF. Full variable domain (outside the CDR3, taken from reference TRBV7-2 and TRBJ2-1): GAGVSQSPSNKVTEKGKDVELRCDPISGHTALYWYRQSLGQGLEFLIYFQGNSAPDKSGLPSDRFSAERTGGSVSTLTIQRTQQEDSAVYLCASSPEGYNEQFFGPGTRLTVL.

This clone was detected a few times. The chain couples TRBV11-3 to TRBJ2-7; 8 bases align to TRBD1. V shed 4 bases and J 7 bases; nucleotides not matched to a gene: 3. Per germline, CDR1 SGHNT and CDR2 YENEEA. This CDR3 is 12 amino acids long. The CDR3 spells CASSYQGAEQYF. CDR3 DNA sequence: TGTGCCAGCAGCTACCAGGGGGCAGAGCAGTACTTC.

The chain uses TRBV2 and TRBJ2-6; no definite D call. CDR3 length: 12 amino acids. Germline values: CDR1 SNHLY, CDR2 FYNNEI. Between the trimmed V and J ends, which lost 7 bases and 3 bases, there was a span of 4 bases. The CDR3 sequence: CASTGGANVLTF. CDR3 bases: TGTGCCAGCACAGGTGGGGCCAACGTCCTGACTTTC.

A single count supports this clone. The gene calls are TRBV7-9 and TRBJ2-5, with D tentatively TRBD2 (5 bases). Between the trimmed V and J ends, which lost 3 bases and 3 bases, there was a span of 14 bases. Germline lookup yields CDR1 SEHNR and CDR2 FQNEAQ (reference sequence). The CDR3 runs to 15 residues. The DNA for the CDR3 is TGTGCCAGCAGCTTTTATGTTGGAGCGGAAGAGACCCAGTACTTC. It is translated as CASSFYVGAEETQYF.

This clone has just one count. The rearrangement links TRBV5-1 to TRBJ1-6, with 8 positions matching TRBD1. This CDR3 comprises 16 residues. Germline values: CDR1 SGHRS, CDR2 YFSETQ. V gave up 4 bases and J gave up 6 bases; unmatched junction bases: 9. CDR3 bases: TGCGCCAGCAGCGGAGCTCAGGGGGCGGGTAATTCACCCCTCCACTTT. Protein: CASSGAQGAGNSPLHF.

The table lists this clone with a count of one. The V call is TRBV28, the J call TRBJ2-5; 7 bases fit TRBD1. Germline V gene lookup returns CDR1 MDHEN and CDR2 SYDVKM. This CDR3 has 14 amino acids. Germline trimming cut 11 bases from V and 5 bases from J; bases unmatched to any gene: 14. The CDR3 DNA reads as TGTGCCGCTAGAGGGGGCCCTAGGGCGGAGACCCAGTACTTC. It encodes CAARGGPRAETQYF.

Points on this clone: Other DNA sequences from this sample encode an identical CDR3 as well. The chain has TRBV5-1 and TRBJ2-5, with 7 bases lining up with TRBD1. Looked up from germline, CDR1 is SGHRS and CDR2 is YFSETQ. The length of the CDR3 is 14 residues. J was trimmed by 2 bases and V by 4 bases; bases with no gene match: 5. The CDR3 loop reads CASSLGQEQETQYF. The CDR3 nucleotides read TGCGCCAGCAGCCTAGGACAGGAGCAAGAGACCCAGTACTTC.

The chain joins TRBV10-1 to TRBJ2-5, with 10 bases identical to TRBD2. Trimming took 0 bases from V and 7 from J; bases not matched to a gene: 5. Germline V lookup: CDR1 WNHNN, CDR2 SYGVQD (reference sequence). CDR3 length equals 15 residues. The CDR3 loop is CASSESLAGTGTQYF. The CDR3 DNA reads TGCGCCAGCAGTGAGTCACTAGCGGGGACAGGGACCCAGTACTTC.

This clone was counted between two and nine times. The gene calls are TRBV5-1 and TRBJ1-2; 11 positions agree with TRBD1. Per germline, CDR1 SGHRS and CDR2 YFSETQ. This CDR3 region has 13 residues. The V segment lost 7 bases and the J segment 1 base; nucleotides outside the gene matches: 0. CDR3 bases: TGCGCCAGCGGGACAGGGGGTAACTATGGCTACACCTTC. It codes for CASGTGGNYGYTF.

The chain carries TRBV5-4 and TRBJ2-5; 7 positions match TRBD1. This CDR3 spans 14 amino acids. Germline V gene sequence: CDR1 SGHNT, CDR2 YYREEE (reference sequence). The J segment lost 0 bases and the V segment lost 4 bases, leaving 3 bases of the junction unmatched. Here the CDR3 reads CASSPGTDQETQYF. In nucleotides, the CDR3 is TGTGCCAGCAGCCCCGGGACAGACCAAGAGACCCAGTACTTC.

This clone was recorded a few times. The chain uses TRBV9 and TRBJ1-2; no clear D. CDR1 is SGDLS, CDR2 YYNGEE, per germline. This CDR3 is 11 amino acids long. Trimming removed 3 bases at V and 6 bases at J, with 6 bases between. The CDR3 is CASSGLNGYTF. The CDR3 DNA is TGTGCCAGCAGCGGGCTTAATGGCTACACCTTC.

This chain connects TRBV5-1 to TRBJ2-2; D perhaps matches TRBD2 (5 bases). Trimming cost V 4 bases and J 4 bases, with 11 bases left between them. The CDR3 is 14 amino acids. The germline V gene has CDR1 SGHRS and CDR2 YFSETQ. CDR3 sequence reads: CASSTALGTGELFF. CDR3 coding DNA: TGCGCCAGCAGCACGGCACTAGGCACCGGGGAGCTGTTTTTT.

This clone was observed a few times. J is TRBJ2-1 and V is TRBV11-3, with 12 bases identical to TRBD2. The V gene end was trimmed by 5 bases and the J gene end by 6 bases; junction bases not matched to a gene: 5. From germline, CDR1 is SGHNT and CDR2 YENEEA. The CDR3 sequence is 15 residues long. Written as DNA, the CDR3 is TGTGCCAGCAGCCACGGACTAGCGGGGACCAATGAGCAGTTCTTC. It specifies CASSHGLAGTNEQFF.

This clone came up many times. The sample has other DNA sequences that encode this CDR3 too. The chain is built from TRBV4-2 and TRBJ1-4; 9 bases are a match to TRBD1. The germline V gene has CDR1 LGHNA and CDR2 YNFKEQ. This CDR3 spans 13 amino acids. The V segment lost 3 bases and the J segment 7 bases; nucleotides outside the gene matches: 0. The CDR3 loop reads CASSQDRGEKLFF. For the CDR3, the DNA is TGTGCCAGCAGCCAGGACAGGGGTGAAAAACTGTTTTTT.

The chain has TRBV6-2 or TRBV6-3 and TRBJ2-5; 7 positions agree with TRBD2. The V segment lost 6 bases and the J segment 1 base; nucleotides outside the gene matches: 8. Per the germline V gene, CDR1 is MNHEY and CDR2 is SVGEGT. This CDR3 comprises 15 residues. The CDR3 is CASSFGGLLQETQYF. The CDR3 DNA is TGTGCCAGCAGCTTCGGGGGGTTACTCCAAGAGACCCAGTACTTC.

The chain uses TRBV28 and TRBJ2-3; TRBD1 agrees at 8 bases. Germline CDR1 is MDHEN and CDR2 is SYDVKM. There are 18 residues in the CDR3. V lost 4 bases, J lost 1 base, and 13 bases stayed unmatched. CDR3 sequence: CASSSPGGSLYGTDTQYF. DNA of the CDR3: TGTGCCAGCAGTTCCCCAGGGGGCTCTTTATACGGCACAGATACGCAGTATTTT.

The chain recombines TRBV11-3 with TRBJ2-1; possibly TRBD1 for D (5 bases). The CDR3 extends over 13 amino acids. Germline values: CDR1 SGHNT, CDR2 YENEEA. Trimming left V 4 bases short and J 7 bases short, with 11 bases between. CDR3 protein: CASSSADSNEQFF. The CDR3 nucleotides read TGTGCCAGCAGCTCCGCAGACAGTAATGAGCAGTTCTTC.

CDR3: CASSGPGGSSTDTQYF. CDR3 sequence (DNA): TGTGCCAGCAGCGGCCCGGGGGGGTCTAGCACAGATACGCAGTATTTT. The chain links TRBV5-4 to TRBJ2-3; 8 bases are shared with TRBD2. The CDR3 covers 16 residues. Germline-derived CDR1 and CDR2 are SGHNT and YYREEE (reference sequence). Germline trimming cut 4 bases from V and 0 bases from J; bases unmatched to any gene: 7.